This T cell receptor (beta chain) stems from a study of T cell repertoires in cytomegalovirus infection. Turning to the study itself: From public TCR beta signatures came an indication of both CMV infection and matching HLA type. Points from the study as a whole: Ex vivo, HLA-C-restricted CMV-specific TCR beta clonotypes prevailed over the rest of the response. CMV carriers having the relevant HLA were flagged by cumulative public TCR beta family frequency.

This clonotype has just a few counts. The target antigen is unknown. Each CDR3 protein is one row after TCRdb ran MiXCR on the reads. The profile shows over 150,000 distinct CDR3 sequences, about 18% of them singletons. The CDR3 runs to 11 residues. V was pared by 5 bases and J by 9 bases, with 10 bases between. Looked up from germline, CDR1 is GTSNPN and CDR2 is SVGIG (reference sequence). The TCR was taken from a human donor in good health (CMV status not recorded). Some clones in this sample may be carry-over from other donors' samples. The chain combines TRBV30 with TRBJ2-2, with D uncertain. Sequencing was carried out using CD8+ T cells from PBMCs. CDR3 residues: CAWAPGRELFF. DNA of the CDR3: TGTGCCTGGGCCCCCGGTAGGGAGCTGTTTTTT.